One and the same sample provided the 25 T cell receptor beta chains below, sequenced in a study of CD8 T cells in Susac syndrome. The definition of memory subsets for TEMRA sorting was based on CD27 and CD45RA staining. RNA in amounts of about 0.5 to 1 ug was reverse transcribed with random hexamers. TCRdb used MiXCR to reprocess the immunoSEQ multiplex PCR reads, holding one entry per CDR3 protein. Of some 1,500 distinct CDR3 sequences listed, approximately 70% are singletons. Sequenced sample: CD8+ TEMRA cells from PBMCs. Noted subset: FACS-sorted terminally differentiated effector memory CD8+ T cells re-expressing CD45RA (CD8+ TEMRA). The origin of the receptors is a human donor with Susac syndrome.

This clonotype ranks as hyperexpanded. The chain recombines TRBV12-3 or TRBV12-4 with TRBJ2-2; D is unclear. The V end lost 5 bases, the J end lost 1 base, and 2 bases lay between the germline ends. The CDR3 runs to 12 residues. CDR3 sequence: CASSKNTGELFF. CDR3 coding DNA: TGTGCCAGCAGTAAGAACACCGGGGAGCTGTTTTTT.

This clonotype is labeled as large (0.1 to 1%). This chain connects TRBV7-9 to TRBJ2-7; D perhaps matches TRBD1 (5 bases). The CDR3 loop spans 14 amino acids. Deletions cut 3 bases from V and 2 bases from J, with 11 bases between. Germline V gene data show CDR1 as SEHNR and CDR2 as FQNEAQ (reference sequence). The CDR3 bases are TGTGCCAGCAGCTTTAAGGGGCTGCCCTACGAGCAGTACTTC. The encoded protein is CASSFKGLPYEQYF.

This clonotype is labeled large. The rearrangement uses TRBV10-2 and TRBJ1-1; 7 bases fit TRBD1. Germline assignment: CDR1 WSHSY and CDR2 SAAADI. Losses at the gene ends were 3 bases for V and 7 bases for J; bases not matched to a gene: 8. This CDR3 is 14 amino acids long. The CDR3 here is CASSERGLLREAFF. DNA for the CDR3: TGCGCCAGCAGTGAAAGGGGGCTGCTGCGTGAAGCTTTCTTT.

The chain combines TRBV7-9 with TRBJ2-1; 12 bases are shared with TRBD1. The V gene end was trimmed by 5 bases and the J gene end by 9 bases; junction bases not matched to a gene: 8. Germline CDR1 is SEHNR and CDR2 is FQNEAQ (reference sequence). This CDR3 is built from 15 residues. CDR3 sequence reads: CASSNRDRGHSEQFF. The CDR3 nucleotides read TGTGCCAGCAGCAACCGGGACAGGGGGCACAGTGAGCAGTTCTTC.

J is TRBJ1-1 and V is TRBV5-1; a weak D match, TRBD1 (6 bases). The CDR3 has 13 amino acids. In germline, CDR1 is SGHRS, CDR2 YFSETQ. V was trimmed by 0 bases and J by 10 bases, leaving 13 bases between them. CDR3 residues: CASSLEGDNRAFF. The CDR3 DNA sequence: TGCGCCAGCAGCTTGGAGGGGGATAATAGAGCTTTCTTT.

This clonotype was seen more than once but under ten times. At one end the junction does not follow the germline gene, possibly because of a read error. The chain combines TRBV7-9 with TRBJ2-6, with D perhaps matching TRBD1 or TRBD2 (5 bases each). The germline V gene encodes CDR1 SEHNR and CDR2 FQNEAQ (reference sequence). The CDR3 runs to 19 residues. CDR3 protein: CASCLEGRVSHFGANVLTF. CDR3 bases: TGTGCCAGCTGCTTAGAGGGCAGGGTTTCCCACTTTGGGGCCAACGTCCTGACTTTC.

The chain couples TRBV9 to TRBJ2-7; D is ambiguous. Trimming took off 4 bases at V and 3 bases at J, with 8 bases between the two ends. CDR1 SGDLS and CDR2 YYNGEE come from the germline V gene. CDR3 size: 12 residues. CDR3 DNA: TGTGCCAGCAGCCCGAGCGTCTACGAGCAGTACTTC. Translation: CASSPSVYEQYF.

Note on this clonotype: Germline and junction disagree at one end, which may indicate a read error. This chain joins TRBV19 and TRBJ1-5, with D perhaps TRBD1 (5 bases). The CDR3 runs 12 residues. Per the germline V gene, CDR1 is LNHDA and CDR2 is SQIVND (reference sequence). The CDR3: CANSIGDPPQRF. CDR3 nucleotide sequence: TGTGCCAATAGTATCGGGGACCCCCCCCAGCGTTTT.

CDR3 protein: CASSLAGEWNQPQHF. DNA for the CDR3: TGTGCCAGCAGCCTGGCCGGGGAATGGAATCAGCCCCAGCATTTT. This chain links TRBV12-3 or TRBV12-4 with TRBJ1-5; no firm D call. V was pared by 6 bases and J by 4 bases, with 16 bases between. The CDR3 totals 15 residues.

The chain employs TRBV7-6 and TRBJ1-6, with D perhaps TRBD1 (6 bases). Trimming took 2 bases from V and 9 from J, leaving 20 bases between them. This CDR3 has 17 residues. In germline, CDR1 is SGHVS, CDR2 FNYEAQ. CDR3 region: CASSLLGGPGKFSPLHF. CDR3 DNA sequence: TGTGCCAGCAGCTTACTCGGGGGGCCGGGTAAATTTTCACCCCTCCACTTT.

Comment on this clonotype: One end of the junction varies from germline; a read error may be responsible. CDR3 protein: CASSFEGWDSHFGANVLSF. As DNA, the CDR3 is TGTGCCAGCAGCTTTGAGGGCTGGGATTCCCACTTTGGGGCCAACGTCCTGTCTTTC. The rearrangement links TRBV7-9 to TRBJ2-6; D tentatively reads TRBD1 or TRBD2 (5 bases each). Germline V CDR1 and CDR2: SEHNR, FQNEAQ (reference sequence). This CDR3 spans 19 amino acids.

The V gene is TRBV27, the J gene TRBJ1-1; possible D gene TRBD1, 6 bases. The CDR3 is 14 amino acids. Per germline, CDR1 MNHEY and CDR2 SMNVEV (reference sequence). V was pared by 4 bases and J by 0 bases, with 9 bases between. CDR3 coding DNA: TGTGCCAGCAGTTCAGGACAGATGAACACTGAAGCTTTCTTT. It is translated as CASSSGQMNTEAFF.

The V call is TRBV24-1, the J call TRBJ2-4; D is possibly TRBD1 or TRBD2 (5 bases each). The germline V gene has CDR1 KGHDR and CDR2 SFDVKD. Trimming shortened V by 3 bases and J by 4 bases, and 18 bases separated the two germline ends. The CDR3 extends over 17 amino acids. The CDR3: CATSDVLNGAGKNIQYF. For the CDR3, the DNA is TGTGCCACCAGTGATGTATTAAACGGGGCAGGTAAAAACATTCAGTACTTC.

This clonotype was recorded a few times. The chain uses TRBV7-9 and TRBJ2-1; 9 bases line up with TRBD1. The CDR3 covers 16 residues. J was trimmed by 9 bases and V by 1 base; bases with no gene match: 10. The germline CDR1 and CDR2 sequences are SEHNR and FQNEAQ (reference sequence). The CDR3 bases are TGTGCCAGCAGCTTAGAGGCCGGGACAGGGACCATTGAGCAGTTCTTC. It is translated as CASSLEAGTGTIEQFF.

V and J are TRBV6-2 or TRBV6-3 and TRBJ2-3, with 8 bases that match TRBD2. Germline lookup yields CDR1 MNHEY and CDR2 SVGEGT. The CDR3 has 16 amino acids. The trim removed 2 bases at V and 3 bases at J, leaving 7 bases unmatched. The chain's CDR3 is CASSYGTSGGTDTQYF. The CDR3 coding sequence is TGTGCCAGCAGTTACGGTACGAGCGGGGGAACAGATACGCAGTATTTT.

The chain joins TRBV2 to TRBJ1-2; TRBD1 might be the D (5 bases). The CDR3 has 15 residues. Trimming shortened V by 4 bases and J by 0 bases, and 12 bases separated the two germline ends. Germline loops: CDR1 SNHLY, CDR2 FYNNEI. CDR3 nucleotides: TGTGCCAGCAGTGGCGAACAGGCAACTAACTATGGCTACACCTTC. This encodes CASSGEQATNYGYTF.

The chain combines TRBV4-3 with TRBJ2-2; D gene unclear. V lost 4 bases and J 0 bases, leaving 9 bases between the germline ends. Germline loops: CDR1 LGHNA, CDR2 YSLEER. The CDR3 runs 15 residues. CDR3 in amino acids: CASSLGEPNTGELFF. The CDR3 bases are TGCGCCAGCAGCCTTGGAGAGCCGAACACCGGGGAGCTGTTTTTT.

With respect to this clonotype: The germline gene is not matched at one end of the junction; a read error may be the cause. The chain is built from TRBV7-9 and TRBJ2-6; D is possibly TRBD1 (5 bases). In germline, CDR1 is SEHNR, CDR2 FQNEAQ (reference sequence). The CDR3 runs to 19 residues. As DNA, the CDR3 is TGTGCCTGCAGCTTAGATGGCAGGGATTCCCACTTTGGGGCCAACGTCCTGACTTTC. This translates into CACSLDGRDSHFGANVLTF.

CDR3 protein: CARTLMVVRKIYGYTF. The CDR3 DNA reads TGTGCCAGAACTTTGATGGTGGTGAGAAAGATCTATGGCTACACCTTC. The chain employs TRBV5-3 and TRBJ1-2; D not certain. TRBV5-3 belongs to the ORF category, with a function that is uncertain. V lost 6 bases to trimming and J lost 4 bases, with 22 bases between them. The CDR3 has 16 residues.

The DNA for the CDR3 is TGTGCCAGCAGCTTAGAGGGGGCAGGTCCCCACGAGCAGTACTTC. Translation gives CASSLEGAGPHEQYF. The chain couples TRBV7-8 to TRBJ2-7; 7 bases match TRBD1. The germline CDR1 and CDR2 sequences are SGHVS and FQNEAQ. V shed 1 base and J 5 bases; nucleotides not matched to a gene: 8. The CDR3 has 15 amino acids.

The chain recombines TRBV9 with TRBJ1-5; D possibly corresponds to TRBD1 (6 bases). The V and J ends lost 0 bases and 2 bases respectively, with 15 bases between them. Germline loops: CDR1 SGDLS, CDR2 YYNGEE. This CDR3 comprises 17 residues. CDR3 sequence reads: CASSVGFYRQGNQPQHF. CDR3 DNA sequence: TGTGCCAGCAGCGTAGGGTTCTACCGACAGGGCAATCAGCCCCAGCATTTT.

The chain is built from TRBV6-4 and TRBJ2-7; D is ambiguous. In germline, CDR1 is MRHNA, CDR2 SNTAGT. V was cut by 7 bases and J by 0 bases, with 10 bases left in between. The CDR3 runs to 13 residues. DNA of the CDR3: TGTGCCAGCAAACACTGGCTCTCCTACGAGCAGTACTTC. It yields the protein CASKHWLSYEQYF.

The genes are TRBV10-3 and TRBJ1-1; 11 nucleotides align to TRBD1. J lost 0 bases, V lost 6 bases, and 6 bases had no gene match. The CDR3 runs 16 residues. Germline V CDR1 and CDR2: ENHRY, SYGVKD. As DNA, the CDR3 is TGTGCCATCAGCCCCGGGACAGGGGGATTGAACACTGAAGCTTTCTTT. Amino acids: CAISPGTGGLNTEAFF.

This chain uses TRBV12-3 or TRBV12-4 with TRBJ2-1, with D unresolved. There are 15 residues in the CDR3. V lost 6 bases, J lost 8 bases, and 20 bases lay in between. In DNA, the CDR3 is TGTGCCAGCAGGGGTCCCCCACCCAGAGGCGATGAGCAGTTCTTC. It yields the protein CASRGPPPRGDEQFF.

This chain joins TRBV6-2 or TRBV6-3 and TRBJ2-2, with 16 bases identical to TRBD2. This CDR3 is 20 amino acids long. Germline lookup yields CDR1 MNHEY and CDR2 SVGEGT. Losses at the gene ends were 8 bases for V and 2 bases for J; bases not matched to a gene: 14. The CDR3 sequence is CASYGDLGTSGGANTGELFF. The CDR3 DNA reads as TGTGCCAGCTACGGCGATCTTGGGACTAGCGGGGGGGCTAACACCGGGGAGCTGTTTTTT.